A single sample is the source of the 15 T cell receptor beta chains below, sequenced in a study of T cells in Graves' hyperthyroidism and ophthalmopathy. Amplification of TCR beta CDR3 regions used RNA as the template. RT-PCR in the first round (using the HTBI primer set) targeted the TCR CDR3. One entry per CDR3 protein, called by TCRdb with MiXCR from the multiplex PCR reads. Of roughly 170,000 distinct CDR3 sequences listed, over 15% are singletons. Sequenced: blood. These receptors all stem from a woman aged 50 to 65 with Graves' hyperthyroidism.

The chain has TRBV4-3 and TRBJ2-7; D is unresolved. There are 13 residues in the CDR3. CDR1 and CDR2 (germline): LGHNA, YSLEER. Trimming cost V 0 bases and J 2 bases, with 5 bases left between them. DNA of the CDR3: TGCGCCAGCAGCCAAGATCAGCCCTACGAGCAGTACTTC. Translation gives CASSQDQPYEQYF.

This clonotype was detected many times. The chain is built from TRBV2 and TRBJ1-1; D perhaps matches TRBD1 (5 bases). Trimming cost V 10 bases and J 4 bases, with 16 bases left between them. The germline V gene has CDR1 SNHLY and CDR2 FYNNEI. This CDR3 contains 13 residues. Written as DNA, the CDR3 is TGTGCCAAGTTAGACAGTCGGTTCACTGAAGCTTTCTTT. Its protein is CAKLDSRFTEAFF.

This clonotype was counted at least ten times. The chain combines TRBV2 with TRBJ2-3; tentatively, D is TRBD2 (6 bases). Germline CDR1 is SNHLY and CDR2 is FYNNEI. Trimming stripped 6 bases from V and 6 bases from J, with 10 bases between. The length of the CDR3 is 12 residues. The CDR3 protein is CASRPLADTQYF. The CDR3, as DNA: TGTGCCAGCAGGCCCCTAGCGGATACGCAGTATTTT.

This clonotype was counted ten times or more. The chain combines TRBV10-2 with TRBJ1-2; 7 nucleotides agree with TRBD1. The V segment lost 2 bases and the J segment 4 bases; nucleotides outside the gene matches: 10. Germline values: CDR1 WSHSY, CDR2 SAAADI. The CDR3 extends over 16 amino acids. In DNA, the CDR3 is TGCGCCAGCAGTGAGCCGCTACAGGACAGGATCTATGGCTACACCTTC. This gives the protein CASSEPLQDRIYGYTF.

This chain links TRBV5-8 with TRBJ2-7; 8 bases agree with TRBD1. This CDR3 spans 15 amino acids. Germline V lookup: CDR1 SGHTS, CDR2 YDEGEE. V gave up 5 bases and J gave up 0 bases; unmatched junction bases: 7. CDR3 coding DNA: TGTGCCAGCAGAAAGACAGGGGCGAGCTCCTACGAGCAGTACTTC. Translation: CASRKTGASSYEQYF.

This clonotype was counted ten times or more. This chain links TRBV29-1 with TRBJ1-1, with D perhaps TRBD1 (5 bases). The CDR3 covers 13 residues. Trimming left V 5 bases short and J 1 base short, with 11 bases between. Germline V gene data show CDR1 as SQVTM and CDR2 as ANQGSEA. CDR3 DNA: TGCAGCGTTCTGGGGGGGGGGAACACTGAAGCTTTCTTT. Amino acid sequence: CSVLGGGNTEAFF.

This clonotype was recorded many times. The V gene is TRBV6-1, the J gene TRBJ1-3; D gene uncertain. The ends were cut back, 0 bases at V and 2 bases at J, with 5 bases in the middle. The CDR3 is 14 amino acids. From germline, CDR1 is MNHNS and CDR2 SASEGT. The DNA of the CDR3 is TGTGCCAGCAGTGAAGCAGGGACTGGAAACACCATATATTTT. It is translated as CASSEAGTGNTIYF.

This clonotype was counted at least ten times. This chain joins TRBV20-1 and TRBJ1-1, with a possible D match to TRBD1 (5 bases). Trimming left V 4 bases short and J 10 bases short, with 19 bases between. This CDR3 comprises 13 residues. Germline CDR1 and CDR2: DFQATT and SNEGSKA (reference sequence). CDR3 DNA sequence: TGCAGTGCTACTCTAATGGGGCATAACGTAGCTTTCTTT. Translation gives CSATLMGHNVAFF.

This clonotype has at least ten counts. The rearrangement links TRBV7-2 to TRBJ1-2; D is unclear. V lost 2 bases and J 2 bases, leaving 0 bases between the germline ends. The CDR3 sequence is 11 residues long. CDR1 SGHTA and CDR2 FQGNSA come from the germline V gene. The DNA of the CDR3 is TGTGCCAGCAGCTTAAACTATGGCTACACCTTC. Translation: CASSLNYGYTF.

At least ten counts were recorded for this clonotype. This rearrangement joins TRBV5-1 to TRBJ1-2, with 9 nucleotides matching TRBD1. CDR3 length: 14 amino acids. Trimming at V came to 4 bases and at J to 5 bases, leaving 6 bases not matched to a gene. Germline CDR1 reads SGHRS; CDR2 reads YFSETQ. In DNA form, the CDR3 reads TGCGCCAGCAGCCTCTCGGGGACAGGGTATGGCTACACCTTC. It encodes CASSLSGTGYGYTF. The full variable domain, rest sourced from reference TRBV5-1 and TRBJ1-2, is KAGVTQTPRYLIKTRGQQVTLSCSPISGHRSVSWYQQTPGQGLQFLFEYFSETQRNKGNFPGRFSGRQFSNSRSEMNVSTLELGDSALYLCASSLSGTGYGYTFGSGTRLTVV.

The chain couples TRBV28 to TRBJ2-7, with 10 nucleotides matching TRBD2. Trimming at V came to 6 bases and at J to 2 bases, leaving 4 bases not matched to a gene. Per the germline V gene, CDR1 is MDHEN and CDR2 is SYDVKM. The CDR3 consists of 14 residues. The CDR3 DNA reads TGTGCCAGCAGGCGGACTAGCGGAGCCTACGAGCAGTACTTC. This sequence encodes CASRRTSGAYEQYF. The full variable domain, with the rest looked up from reference TRBV28 and TRBJ2-7, is DVKVTQSSRYLVKRTGEKVFLECVQDMDHENMFWYRQDPGLGLRLIYFSYDVKMKEKGDIPEGYSVSREKKERFSLILESASTNQTSMYLCASRRTSGAYEQYFGPGTRLTVT.

This clonotype appeared many times. J is TRBJ1-4 and V is TRBV6-1, with 8 positions matching TRBD1. The CDR3 loop spans 15 amino acids. The trim removed 6 bases at V and 8 bases at J, leaving 11 bases unmatched. Looked up from germline, CDR1 is MNHNS and CDR2 is SASEGT. CDR3: CASSLYGQGGEKLFF. In nucleotides, the CDR3 is TGTGCCAGCAGCCTCTATGGACAGGGAGGAGAAAAACTGTTTTTT.

In this sample, this clonotype turned up many times. Germline is not matched at one junction end, which may reflect a read error. The gene calls are TRBV28 and TRBJ2-5; D possibly corresponds to TRBD2 (6 bases). The germline V gene has CDR1 MDHEN and CDR2 SYDVKM. The CDR3 has 13 residues. The CDR3 loop reads CASILAAGETQYF. CDR3 nucleotides: TGTGCCAGCATTTTAGCGGCTGGGGAGACCCAGTACTTC.

This chain uses TRBV7-9 with TRBJ1-4, with a tentative D call TRBD1 (6 bases). CDR3 length equals 16 residues. Germline V lookup: CDR1 SEHNR, CDR2 FQNEAQ (reference sequence). V lost 4 bases and J lost 10, with 22 bases in between. CDR3 loop: CASSSEINRESGKLFF. DNA for the CDR3: TGTGCCAGCAGCTCGGAGATCAACAGGGAGTCCGGAAAACTGTTTTTT.

The J gene is TRBJ1-1, the V gene TRBV19, with a tentative D call TRBD1 (6 bases). Germline V gene lookup returns CDR1 LNHDA and CDR2 SQIVND (reference sequence). The CDR3 loop spans 11 amino acids. Trimming removed 8 bases from V and 8 bases from J, with 12 bases in between. DNA of the CDR3: TGTGCCAGTGTGTGGACAGTCGAAGCTTTCTTT. Translating gives CASVWTVEAFF.